This T cell receptor (beta chain) emerged from a study of T-cell memory formation after mild COVID-19. On this clonotype: The antigen is not known.

V shed 5 bases and J shed 6 bases, with 18 bases lying between them. Germline CDR1 is SGHVS and CDR2 is FNYEAQ. The CDR3 covers 15 residues. TCRdb passed the 5' RACE reads through MiXCR, listing each CDR3 protein once. The table lists almost 550,000 distinct CDR3 sequences, 20% of them singletons. Whole-study results and caveats: Chiefly within CM and EM were the contracting CD4+ clones; CD8+ ones were within EMRA. The study detected some responding clones in pre-infection memory, suggesting cross-reactive memory joined. Clones contracting day 15 to 85 were balanced CD4/CD8; later expanders leaned CD4+.

The material sequenced was PBMCs or a T cell subset sorted from them (not recorded which). The rearrangement links TRBV7-6 to TRBJ2-3; D remains ambiguous. This clonotype originated in an adult woman who had mild COVID-19 (a few samples of this study predate the infection). Cell type and time point are not known. CDR3 sequence reads: CASSPLPQRSDTQYF. The DNA of the CDR3 is TGTGCCAGCAGCCCCCTCCCGCAAAGGTCGGATACGCAGTATTTT.